This TCR beta chain was sequenced for a study of beta chain bispecific antibodies for T cell cancers (dated by TCRdb to 2020 to 2023). Some background on the complete study: T cells from healthy donors were cocultured with T cell leukemia lines in the presence of bispecific antibodies, after which the depletion of each TRBV family was measured by TRBV sequencing of the surviving cells. Surface TRBV12 (TRBV12-3) was expressed by Jurkat cells, and surface TRBV5-5 was expressed by HPB-ALL cells. Broad study findings and their caveats: Every sequenced sample was a mix of normal T cells and leukemia cell line cells, and most of the targeted TRBV signal originated from the leukemia cells instead of the normal T cells. Cross-reactivity of the anti-TRBV5-5 antibody with TRBV5-6 was attributed to high sequence similarity between the two genes.

Trimming costs V 0 bases and J 7 bases, and their ends lie 15 bases apart. Taken from cysteine to phenylalanine, the CDR3 has 15 residues. Of all the DNA, just the CDR3 is kept, 45 bases in frame from base 1. The CDR1 and CDR2 encoded by the germline V gene (reference sequence) are LGHDT and YNNKEL. T cells were expanded from blood mononuclear cells for approximately three days with either the anti-CD3 antibody OKT3 or CD3/CD28 Dynabeads. The expanded T cells were grown in RPMI 1640 containing roughly 9.7% fetal bovine serum, recombinant human IL-2 (roughly 97 IU/ml) and IL-7 (approximately 4.8 ng/ml). Cocultures combined 5 x 10^4 normal T cells with 5 x 10^4 target cells and bispecific antibody in around 100 ul, incubated 17 hours at 37°C. Every bispecific antibody was made of two single-chain variable fragments expressed in a single-chain diabody format with a His tag. Healthy human donors supplied the effector T cells, with peripheral blood mononuclear cells isolated from leukapheresis samples using Ficoll density gradient centrifugation.

In this sample, this clonotype turned up many times. Its antigen is unknown. No clone much larger than this one lies a single base away; base qualities are absent. The libraries included unique molecular identifier barcodes, and the barcodes were used to quantify clonotypes. Qiagen AllPrep DNA/RNA Micro kits were used to isolate total RNA, and an Agilent TapeStation was used to check RNA quality. TCR beta libraries were constructed by 5' RACE, in which cDNA synthesis was followed by two PCR steps with TCR beta constant-region gene-specific primers. An Illumina MiSeq platform was used to sequence the TCR beta libraries. In the source study's methods: MIGEC, MiXCR and VDJtools were used for read processing. Clonotype frequency was computed as the clonotype's share of unique molecular identifiers among all unique molecular identifiers in the sample. Any TRBV gene that IMGT lists as a pseudogene or open reading frame, and is therefore nonfunctional, such as TRBV1, TRBV12-1 and TRBV21, was left out. TCRdb handled the public reads itself, with Q25 trimming in fastp and clone calling in MiXCR, and kept productive beta chains. Rows are unified per CDR3 protein, each entry keeping the most common DNA and genes. These V and J calls derive from TCRdb rather than the authors' analysis. The sample includes 15,000 or so distinct CDR3 sequences, with approximately 2% observed a single time. Together, the top ten hold roughly 7.2% of the sample.

Here the chain combines TRBV3-1 and TRBJ1-2; the D gene cannot be resolved reliably. The receptor was isolated from a human donor in good health. Some clones in this sample may be carry-over from other donors' samples. Sequencing input: healthy donor T cells cultured with leukemia cells. The CDR3 loop reads CASSQDWEGLRGYTF. The DNA is as follows: TGTGCCAGCAGCCAAGATTGGGAGGGTTTGCGTGGCTACACCTTC.